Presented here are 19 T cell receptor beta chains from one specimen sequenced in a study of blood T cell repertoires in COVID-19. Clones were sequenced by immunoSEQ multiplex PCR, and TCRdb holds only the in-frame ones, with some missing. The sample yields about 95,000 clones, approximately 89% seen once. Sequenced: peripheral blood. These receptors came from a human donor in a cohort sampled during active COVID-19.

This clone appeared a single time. CDR3 coding DNA: TGTGCCAGCAGCAGACCGGGACAGAACTATGGCTACACCTTC. Translation gives CASSRPGQNYGYTF. The chain combines TRBV4-2 with TRBJ1-2, with TRBD1 matching 7 bases. The CDR3 length is 14 residues. J gave up 2 bases and V 5 bases, and 5 bases lay outside the gene matches. CDR1 is LGHNA, CDR2 YNFKEQ, per germline.

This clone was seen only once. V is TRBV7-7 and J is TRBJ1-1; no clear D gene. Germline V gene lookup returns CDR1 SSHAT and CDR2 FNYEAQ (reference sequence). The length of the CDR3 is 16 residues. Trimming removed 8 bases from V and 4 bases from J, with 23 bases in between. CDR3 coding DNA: TGTGCCAGCCATCTGGCGGGCCAAGACTATGGCACTGAAGCTTTCTTT. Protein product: CASHLAGQDYGTEAFF.

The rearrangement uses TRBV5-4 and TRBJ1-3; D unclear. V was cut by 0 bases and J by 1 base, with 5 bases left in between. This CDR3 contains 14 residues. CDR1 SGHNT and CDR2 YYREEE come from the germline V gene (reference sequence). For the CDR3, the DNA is TGTGCCAGCAGCTTGGACTTTTCTGGAAACACCATATATTTT. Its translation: CASSLDFSGNTIYF.

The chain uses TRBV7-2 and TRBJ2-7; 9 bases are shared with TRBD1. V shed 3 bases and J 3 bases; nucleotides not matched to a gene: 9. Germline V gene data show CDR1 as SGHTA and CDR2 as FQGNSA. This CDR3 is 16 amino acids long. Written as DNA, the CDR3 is TGTGCCAGCAGCTTCGCCCCGGGACAGGGCCACTACGAGCAGTACTTC. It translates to CASSFAPGQGHYEQYF.

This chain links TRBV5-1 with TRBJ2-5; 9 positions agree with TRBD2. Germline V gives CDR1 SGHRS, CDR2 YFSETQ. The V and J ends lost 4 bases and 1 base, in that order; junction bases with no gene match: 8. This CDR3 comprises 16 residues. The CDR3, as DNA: TGCGCCAGCAGCCGTGGCCGGCGGGGGGGCCAAGAGACCCAGTACTTC. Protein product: CASSRGRRGGQETQYF. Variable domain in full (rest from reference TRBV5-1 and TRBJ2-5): KAGVTQTPRYLIKTRGQQVTLSCSPISGHRSVSWYQQTPGQGLQFLFEYFSETQRNKGNFPGRFSGRQFSNSRSEMNVSTLELGDSALYLCASSRGRRGGQETQYFGPGTRLLVL.

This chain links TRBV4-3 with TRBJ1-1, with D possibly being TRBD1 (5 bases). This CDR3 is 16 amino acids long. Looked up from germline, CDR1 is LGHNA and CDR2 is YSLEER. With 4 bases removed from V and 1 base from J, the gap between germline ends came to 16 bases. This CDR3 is CASSPKGRTPNTEAFF. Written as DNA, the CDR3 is TGCGCCAGCAGCCCCAAGGGAAGGACACCGAACACTGAAGCTTTCTTT.

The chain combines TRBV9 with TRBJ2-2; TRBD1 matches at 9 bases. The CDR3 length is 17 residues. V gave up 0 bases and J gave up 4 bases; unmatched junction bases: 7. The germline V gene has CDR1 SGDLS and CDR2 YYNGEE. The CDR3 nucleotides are TGTGCCAGCAGCGTAGCCCCACAGGGGGCAGTCACCGGGGAGCTGTTTTTT. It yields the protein CASSVAPQGAVTGELFF.

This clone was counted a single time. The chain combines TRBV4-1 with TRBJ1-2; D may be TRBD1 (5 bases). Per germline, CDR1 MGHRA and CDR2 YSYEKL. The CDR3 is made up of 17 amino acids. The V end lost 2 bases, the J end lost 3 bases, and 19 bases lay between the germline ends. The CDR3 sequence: CASSQNYPGVTDYGYTF. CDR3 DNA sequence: TGCGCCAGCAGCCAAAACTACCCGGGGGTGACAGACTATGGCTACACCTTC.

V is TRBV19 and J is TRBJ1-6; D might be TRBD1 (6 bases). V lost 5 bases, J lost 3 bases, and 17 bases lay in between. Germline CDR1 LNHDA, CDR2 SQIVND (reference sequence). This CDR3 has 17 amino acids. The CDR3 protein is CASSFSSGANYNSPLHF. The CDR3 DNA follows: TGTGCCAGTAGTTTTTCATCAGGGGCTAACTATAATTCACCCCTCCACTTT. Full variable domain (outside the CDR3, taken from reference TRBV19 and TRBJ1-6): DGGITQSPKYLFRKEGQNVTLSCEQNLNHDAMYWYRQDPGQGLRLIYYSQIVNDFQKGDIAEGYSVSREKKESFPLTVTSAQKNPTAFYLCASSFSSGANYNSPLHFGNGTRLTVT.

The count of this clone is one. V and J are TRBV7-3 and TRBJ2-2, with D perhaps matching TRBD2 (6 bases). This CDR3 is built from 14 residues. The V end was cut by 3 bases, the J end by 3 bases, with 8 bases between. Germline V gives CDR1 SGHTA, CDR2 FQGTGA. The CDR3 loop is CASSFRGDTGELFF. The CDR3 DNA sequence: TGTGCCAGCAGCTTCCGCGGGGACACCGGGGAGCTGTTTTTT.

The CDR3 sequence is CASSGPGLANYGYTF. For the CDR3, the DNA is TGTGCCAGCAGTGGCCCCGGCCTAGCTAACTATGGCTACACCTTC. The chain carries TRBV28 and TRBJ1-2; D not resolved. Germline V gene lookup returns CDR1 MDHEN and CDR2 SYDVKM. Trimming took 5 bases from V and 0 from J, leaving 13 bases between them. This CDR3 is built from 15 residues.

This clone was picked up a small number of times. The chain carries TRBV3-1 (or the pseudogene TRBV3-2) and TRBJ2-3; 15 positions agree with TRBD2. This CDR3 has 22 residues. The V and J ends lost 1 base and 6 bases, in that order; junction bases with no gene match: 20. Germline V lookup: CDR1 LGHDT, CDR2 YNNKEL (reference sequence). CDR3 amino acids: CASSQGVRTSGGAIYKADTQYF. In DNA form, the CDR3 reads TGTGCCAGCAGCCAAGGTGTAAGGACTAGCGGGGGGGCCATATATAAAGCGGATACGCAGTATTTT.

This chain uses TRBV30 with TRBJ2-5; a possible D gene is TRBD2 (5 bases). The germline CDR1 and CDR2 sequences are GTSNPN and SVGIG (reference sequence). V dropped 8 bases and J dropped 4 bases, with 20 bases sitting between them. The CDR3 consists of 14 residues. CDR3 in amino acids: CAPDGGEKGETQYF. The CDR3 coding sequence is TGTGCCCCCGATGGTGGGGAGAAGGGAGAGACCCAGTACTTC.

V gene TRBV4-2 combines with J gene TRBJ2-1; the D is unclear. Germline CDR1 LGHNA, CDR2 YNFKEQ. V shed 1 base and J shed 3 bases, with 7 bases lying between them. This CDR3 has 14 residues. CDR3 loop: CASSQGSGYNEQFF. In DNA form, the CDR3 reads TGTGCCAGCAGCCAAGGTTCGGGCTACAATGAGCAGTTCTTC.

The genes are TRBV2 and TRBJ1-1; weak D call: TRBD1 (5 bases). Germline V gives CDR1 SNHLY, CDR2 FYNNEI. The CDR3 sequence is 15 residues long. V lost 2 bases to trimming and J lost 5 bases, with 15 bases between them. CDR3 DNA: TGTGCCAGCAGTGAATACGGTAGGGGACTGACTGAAGCTTTCTTT. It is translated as CASSEYGRGLTEAFF.

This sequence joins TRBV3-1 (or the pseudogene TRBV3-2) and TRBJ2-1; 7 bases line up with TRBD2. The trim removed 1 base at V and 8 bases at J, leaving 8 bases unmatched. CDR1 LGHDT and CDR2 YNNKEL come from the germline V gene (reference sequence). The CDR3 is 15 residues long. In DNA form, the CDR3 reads TGTGCCAGCAGCCAAGGTGGGGCTAGCGGTGATGAGCAGTTCTTC. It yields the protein CASSQGGASGDEQFF.

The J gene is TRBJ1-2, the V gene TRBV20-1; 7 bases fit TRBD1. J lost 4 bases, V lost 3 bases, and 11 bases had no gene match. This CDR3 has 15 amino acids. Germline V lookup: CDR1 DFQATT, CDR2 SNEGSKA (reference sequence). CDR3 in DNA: TGCAGTGCTAGTTCCGGGACAGACTATCGCTATGGCTACACCTTC. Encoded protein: CSASSGTDYRYGYTF.

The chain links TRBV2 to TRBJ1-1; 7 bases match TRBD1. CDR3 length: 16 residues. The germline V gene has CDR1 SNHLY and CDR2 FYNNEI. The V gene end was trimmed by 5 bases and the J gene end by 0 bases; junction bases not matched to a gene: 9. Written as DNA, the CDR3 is TGTGCCAGCAGTCGAAGGACAGGCACCTTGAACACTGAAGCTTTCTTT. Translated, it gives CASSRRTGTLNTEAFF.

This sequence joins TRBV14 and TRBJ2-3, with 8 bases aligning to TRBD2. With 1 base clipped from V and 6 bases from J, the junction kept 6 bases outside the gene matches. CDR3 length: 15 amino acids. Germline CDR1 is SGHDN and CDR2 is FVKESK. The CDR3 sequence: CASSQVSGGPDTQYF. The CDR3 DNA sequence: TGTGCCAGCAGCCAAGTCTCGGGGGGGCCGGATACGCAGTATTTT.